This T cell receptor (beta chain) was captured by sequencing in a study of regulatory T cells in long-lasting Graves disease. Study overall: Patients with new Graves' disease had used antithyroid drugs below 3 months.

Study-level findings and limits: Relative to newly diagnosed Graves' patients, persistent ones had lower TCR diversity. Sharing of public clonotypes was greater in persistent patients (about 2,500) than in new patients (more than 900).

This clonotype occurred many times. Antigen unknown. This sample's time point: newly diagnosed GD, antithyroid drugs for less than 3 months. Extracted RNA from PBMCs served as the source of the TCR library. TCR beta libraries were built with iRepertoire HTBI primers and Arm-PCR of CDR3 regions. TCRdb passed the multiplex PCR reads through MiXCR, listing each CDR3 protein once. This repertoire shows about 620,000 distinct CDR3 sequences, 15% to 20% found once; its top ten account for 18%. These data are also associated with another study on T cells in Graves' hyperthyroidism and ophthalmopathy.

The starting material was peripheral blood mononuclear cells (PBMCs), obtained at new diagnosis, from a patient treated with antithyroid drugs. This sequence originates from a young woman with Graves disease.

CDR3 sequence (DNA): TGTGCCAGCAGTTTAGGGGTAGGGACTAGCGGGTTTAGGGATGAGCAGTTCTTC. Translated, it gives CASSLGVGTSGFRDEQFF. V gene TRBV12-3 or TRBV12-4 combines with J gene TRBJ2-1; TRBD2 matches at 12 bases. J lost 8 bases, V lost 1 base, and 12 bases had no gene match. The CDR3 totals 18 residues.